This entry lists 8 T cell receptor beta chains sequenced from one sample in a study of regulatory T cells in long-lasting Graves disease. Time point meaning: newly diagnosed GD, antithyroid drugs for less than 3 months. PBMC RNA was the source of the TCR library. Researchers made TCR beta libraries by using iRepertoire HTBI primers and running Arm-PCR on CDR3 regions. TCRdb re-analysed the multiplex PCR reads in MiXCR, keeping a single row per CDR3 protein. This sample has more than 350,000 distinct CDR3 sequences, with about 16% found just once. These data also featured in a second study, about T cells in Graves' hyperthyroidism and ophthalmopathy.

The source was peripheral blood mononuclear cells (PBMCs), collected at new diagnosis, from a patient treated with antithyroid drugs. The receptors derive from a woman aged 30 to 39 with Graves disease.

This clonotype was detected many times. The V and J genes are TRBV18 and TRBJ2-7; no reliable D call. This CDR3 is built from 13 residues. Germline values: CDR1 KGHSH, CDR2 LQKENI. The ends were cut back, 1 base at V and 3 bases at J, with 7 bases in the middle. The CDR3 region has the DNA TGTGCCAGCTCACCACAAATGAACTACGAGCAGTACTTC. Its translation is CASSPQMNYEQYF.

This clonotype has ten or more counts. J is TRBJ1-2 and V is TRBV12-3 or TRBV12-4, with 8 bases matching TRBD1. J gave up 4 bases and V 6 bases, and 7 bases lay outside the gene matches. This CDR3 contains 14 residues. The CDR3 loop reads CASSLGTGFYGYTF. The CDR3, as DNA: TGTGCCAGCAGCTTGGGGACAGGCTTCTATGGCTACACCTTC.

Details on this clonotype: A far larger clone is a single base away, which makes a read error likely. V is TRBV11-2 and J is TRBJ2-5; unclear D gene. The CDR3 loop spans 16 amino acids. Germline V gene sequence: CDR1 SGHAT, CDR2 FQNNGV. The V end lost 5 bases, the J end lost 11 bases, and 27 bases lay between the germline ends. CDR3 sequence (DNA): TGTGCCAGCAGCGCAGTGGGCGGAAGCTCCTACAATGAGCAGTACTTC. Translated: CASSAVGGSSYNEQYF.

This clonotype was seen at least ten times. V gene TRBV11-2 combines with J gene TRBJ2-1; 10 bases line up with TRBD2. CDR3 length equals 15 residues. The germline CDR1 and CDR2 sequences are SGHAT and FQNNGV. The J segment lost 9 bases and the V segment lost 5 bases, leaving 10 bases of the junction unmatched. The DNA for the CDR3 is TGTGCCAGCAGCCCCCGAGCGGGAGGGCCTACTGAGCAGTTCTTC. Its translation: CASSPRAGGPTEQFF.

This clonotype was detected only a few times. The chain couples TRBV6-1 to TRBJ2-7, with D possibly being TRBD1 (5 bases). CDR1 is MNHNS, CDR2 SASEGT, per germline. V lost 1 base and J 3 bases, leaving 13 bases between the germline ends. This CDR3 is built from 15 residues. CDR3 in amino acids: CASSEVAGPSYEQYF. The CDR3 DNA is TGTGCCAGCAGTGAAGTGGCAGGGCCCAGCTACGAGCAGTACTTC.

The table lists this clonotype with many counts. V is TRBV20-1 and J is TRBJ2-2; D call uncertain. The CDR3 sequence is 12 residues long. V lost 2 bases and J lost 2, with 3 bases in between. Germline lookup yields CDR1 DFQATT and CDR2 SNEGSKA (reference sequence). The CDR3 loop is CSARINTGELFF. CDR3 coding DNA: TGCAGTGCTAGAATAAACACCGGGGAGCTGTTTTTT.

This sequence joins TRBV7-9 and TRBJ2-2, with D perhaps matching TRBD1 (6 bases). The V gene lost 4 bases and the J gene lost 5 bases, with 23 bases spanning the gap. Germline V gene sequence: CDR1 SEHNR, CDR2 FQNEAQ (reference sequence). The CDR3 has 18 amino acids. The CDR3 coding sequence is TGTGCCAGCAGCTCGACTACGCATCCAGGGGTTAGAACCGGGGAGCTGTTTTTT. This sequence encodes CASSSTTHPGVRTGELFF.

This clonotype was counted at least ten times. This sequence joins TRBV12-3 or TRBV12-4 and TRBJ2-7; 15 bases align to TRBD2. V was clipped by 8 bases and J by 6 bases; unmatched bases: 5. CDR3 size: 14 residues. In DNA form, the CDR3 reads TGTGCCAGCGGACTAGCGGGAGGGGCAGCCGAGCAGTACTTC. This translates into CASGLAGGAAEQYF.